This TCR beta chain was retrieved from a study of glioma-infiltrating T cells. About the study: WHO grade II oligodendrogliomas or astrocytomas, plus non-recurrent WHO grade IV glioblastomas, were sampled. Before surgery, glioma patients received dexamethasone for at most six days.

The iRepertoire nested amplicon-rescue multiplex PCR amplified TCR alpha and beta CDR3s from RNA. MiXCR was run by TCRdb on the multiplex PCR reads, yielding one entry per CDR3 protein. The sample shows a few hundred thousand distinct CDR3 sequences, less than 50% of them seen only once. Study-level results: Only very few CDR3 sequences appeared in both tissue and blood. A blood CDR3 motif signature was depleted in highly divergent patients.

To note about this clonotype: Its antigen is not identified.

The CDR3 loop spans 14 amino acids. The V end was cut by 5 bases, the J end by 0 bases, with 14 bases between. Germline V gene data show CDR1 as DFQATT and CDR2 as SNEGSKA (reference sequence). The sequence came from a human donor with low-grade glioma or glioblastoma, undergoing nonglioma brain surgery, or in good health (not recorded which). Sequenced material: glioma tissue, nonneoplastic brain tissue, or PBMCs (not recorded which). This sequence joins TRBV20-1 and TRBJ2-7; TRBD1 might be the D (5 bases). This CDR3 reads CSAFPDTNSYEQYF. CDR3 nucleotide sequence: TGCAGTGCTTTCCCGGACACCAACTCCTACGAGCAGTACTTC.